Below, 20 T cell receptor beta chains from the same sample are listed, as sequenced in a study of blood T cell repertoires in COVID-19. TCRdb's table, derived via immunoSEQ multiplex PCR, lists solely in-frame clones and lacks some. The table shows roughly 150,000 clones, with more than 75% occurring only once. Sequencing was performed on peripheral blood. The receptors here all came from a man aged 55-75 years with acute or convalescent COVID-19.

The rearrangement joins TRBV7-9 to TRBJ1-4; D not certain. This CDR3 has 15 amino acids. Germline V gene sequence: CDR1 SEHNR, CDR2 FQNEAQ (reference sequence). V was cut by 3 bases and J by 10 bases, with 18 bases left in between. The CDR3 sequence is CASSFASGYEGKLFF. CDR3 sequence (DNA): TGTGCCAGCAGCTTTGCTTCCGGGTATGAGGGAAAACTGTTTTTT.

V and J are TRBV27 and TRBJ2-3; D gene ambiguous. Germline CDR1 reads MNHEY; CDR2 reads SMNVEV (reference sequence). V was cut by 3 bases and J by 0 bases, with 16 bases left in between. CDR3 length: 17 amino acids. CDR3 sequence reads: CASSFGGRAPSTDTQYF. In nucleotides, the CDR3 is TGTGCCAGCAGTTTTGGCGGTCGAGCTCCTAGCACAGATACGCAGTATTTT.

This rearrangement joins TRBV19 to TRBJ1-5; no firm D call. Looked up from germline, CDR1 is LNHDA and CDR2 is SQIVND (reference sequence). The CDR3 runs 14 residues. V dropped 7 bases and J dropped 2 bases, with 12 bases sitting between them. The CDR3 region is CASTPRDRNQPQHF. DNA of the CDR3: TGTGCCAGTACCCCGAGGGATCGCAATCAGCCCCAGCATTTT.

In this sample, this clone turned up a few times. J is TRBJ1-4 and V is TRBV18; no reliable D call. The length of the CDR3 is 14 residues. Germline-derived CDR1 and CDR2 are KGHSH and LQKENI. Trimming removed 3 bases at V and 7 bases at J, with 12 bases between. DNA of the CDR3: TGTGCCAGCTCACCTGCGGGGTATAGTGAAAAACTGTTTTTT. Its translation is CASSPAGYSEKLFF.

The V and J genes are TRBV2 and TRBJ2-3; 10 nucleotides line up with TRBD2. Germline V gives CDR1 SNHLY, CDR2 FYNNEI. This CDR3 spans 17 amino acids. Losses at the gene ends were 2 bases for V and 0 bases for J; bases not matched to a gene: 5. DNA for the CDR3: TGTGCCAGCAGTGAATGGGGACTAGCGACTAGCACAGATACGCAGTATTTT. It codes for CASSEWGLATSTDTQYF.

The chain links TRBV7-3 to TRBJ2-3; 7 bases match TRBD2. V shed 4 bases and J 0 bases; nucleotides not matched to a gene: 7. The germline CDR1 and CDR2 sequences are SGHTA and FQGTGA. The CDR3 consists of 16 residues. The CDR3 nucleotides read TGTGCCAGCAGCTCGGGACTACCCTCTAGCACAGATACGCAGTATTTT. Its translation: CASSSGLPSSTDTQYF.

The chain recombines TRBV2 with TRBJ1-4; D gene ambiguous. V was trimmed by 5 bases and J by 3 bases, leaving 4 bases between them. The CDR3 has 12 amino acids. Germline loops: CDR1 SNHLY, CDR2 FYNNEI. Here the CDR3 reads CASSLANEKLFF. Written as DNA, the CDR3 is TGTGCCAGCAGTTTAGCTAATGAAAAACTGTTTTTT.

The chain links TRBV7-6 to TRBJ2-1; 10 nucleotides align to TRBD2. There are 17 residues in the CDR3. Germline V lookup: CDR1 SGHVS, CDR2 FNYEAQ. V dropped 5 bases and J dropped 2; count of bases not matched to a gene: 9. CDR3 region: CASSLQGLAQTYNEQFF. As DNA, the CDR3 is TGTGCCAGCAGCCTACAGGGACTAGCGCAAACCTACAATGAGCAGTTCTTC.

The rearrangement links TRBV2 to TRBJ1-4, with D possibly being TRBD1 (5 bases). Germline loops: CDR1 SNHLY, CDR2 FYNNEI. Trimming took off 0 bases at V and 7 bases at J, with 12 bases between the two ends. The CDR3 loop spans 15 amino acids. DNA for the CDR3: TGTGCCAGCAGTGAAGCGATGGGGGGAGGTGAAAAACTGTTTTTT. Residues: CASSEAMGGGEKLFF. The full variable domain, with the rest looked up from reference TRBV2 and TRBJ1-4, is EPEVTQTPSHQVTQMGQEVILRCVPISNHLYFYWYRQILGQKVEFLVSFYNNEISEKSEIFDDQFSVERPDGSNFTLKIRSTKLEDSAMYFCASSEAMGGGEKLFFGSGTQLSVL.

The CDR3 protein is CASSIEDIRNQPQHF. In DNA form, the CDR3 reads TGTGCCAGTAGTATAGAAGACATTCGCAATCAGCCCCAGCATTTT. The chain has TRBV19 and TRBJ1-5, with D unclear. Germline CDR1 and CDR2: LNHDA and SQIVND (reference sequence). The CDR3 totals 15 residues. V was pared by 0 bases and J by 2 bases, with 8 bases between.

The CDR3 loop reads CASSQYGTSGRSGELFF. In nucleotides, the CDR3 is TGTGCCAGCAGCCAATATGGGACTAGCGGGAGATCCGGGGAGCTGTTTTTT. The gene calls are TRBV3-1 (or the pseudogene TRBV3-2) and TRBJ2-2; TRBD2 agrees at 14 bases. The V gene's germline CDR1 is LGHDT and CDR2 YNNKEL (reference sequence). The CDR3 is 17 residues long. J was trimmed by 6 bases and V by 2 bases; bases with no gene match: 5.

The rearrangement uses TRBV24-1 and TRBJ2-7; 7 nucleotides agree with TRBD1. This CDR3 has 12 residues. Germline V CDR1 and CDR2: KGHDR, SFDVKD. With V trimmed by 4 bases and J by 10 bases, 6 bases remained unmatched. The CDR3 sequence: CATSDWTGAQYF. CDR3 bases: TGTGCCACCAGTGACTGGACAGGCGCTCAGTACTTC.

V and J are TRBV4-2 and TRBJ2-3; 8 nucleotides align to TRBD2. CDR3 length: 14 residues. After removal of 7 bases from V and 0 bases from J, the junction contained 3 bases not matched to a gene. Germline-derived CDR1 and CDR2 are LGHNA and YNFKEQ. CDR3 nucleotides: TGTGCCAGCATGCGGGGGGCTAGCACAGATACGCAGTATTTT. As protein: CASMRGASTDTQYF.

The rearrangement uses TRBV7-6 and TRBJ2-5, with D perhaps matching TRBD2 (5 bases). V was cut by 0 bases and J by 4 bases, with 9 bases left in between. The CDR3 covers 14 residues. Per germline, CDR1 SGHVS and CDR2 FNYEAQ. The CDR3 nucleotides read TGTGCCAGCAGCTTAGCGCCTAGCTCAGAGACCCAGTACTTC. Translated, it gives CASSLAPSSETQYF.

V is TRBV19 and J is TRBJ1-5; tentative D call: TRBD1 (6 bases). This CDR3 has 16 amino acids. Germline CDR1 is LNHDA and CDR2 is SQIVND (reference sequence). V lost 10 bases and J lost 5, with 24 bases in between. CDR3 loop: CATSEAGQTYHQPQHF. CDR3 DNA sequence: TGTGCCACCTCCGAGGCCGGACAGACCTATCATCAGCCCCAGCATTTT.

V gene TRBV24-1 combines with J gene TRBJ2-2; no reliable D call. Per germline, CDR1 KGHDR and CDR2 SFDVKD. The CDR3 covers 16 residues. V was shortened by 1 base and J by 0 bases, with 8 bases between the two germline ends. As DNA, the CDR3 is TGTGCCACCAGTGATTTAGGCCAGGCGAACACCGGGGAGCTGTTTTTT. Translation gives CATSDLGQANTGELFF.

This rearrangement joins TRBV3-1 (or the pseudogene TRBV3-2) to TRBJ2-1; D may be TRBD2 (5 bases). Germline loops: CDR1 LGHDT, CDR2 YNNKEL (reference sequence). V was cut by 1 base and J by 0 bases, with 10 bases left in between. The CDR3 sequence is 16 residues long. The CDR3 DNA is TGTGCCAGCAGCCAAGCGGGTGCGGGCTCCTACAATGAGCAGTTCTTC. This gives the protein CASSQAGAGSYNEQFF.

The chain joins TRBV19 to TRBJ1-1, with a possible D match to TRBD1 (5 bases). This CDR3 contains 17 residues. Trimming shortened V by 3 bases and J by 4 bases, and 21 bases separated the two germline ends. Germline V gives CDR1 LNHDA, CDR2 SQIVND (reference sequence). The CDR3 protein is CASSMGGGKRSGTEAFF. The CDR3 DNA follows: TGTGCCAGTAGTATGGGCGGGGGGAAGCGCTCGGGCACTGAAGCTTTCTTT. The full variable domain, completed using reference TRBV19 and TRBJ1-1, is DGGITQSPKYLFRKEGQNVTLSCEQNLNHDAMYWYRQDPGQGLRLIYYSQIVNDFQKGDIAEGYSVSREKKESFPLTVTSAQKNPTAFYLCASSMGGGKRSGTEAFFGQGTRLTVV.

The chain joins TRBV4-1 to TRBJ1-5; D may be TRBD1 (5 bases). There are 16 residues in the CDR3. Between the trimmed V and J ends, which lost 1 base and 1 base, there was a span of 11 bases. Germline CDR1 is MGHRA and CDR2 is YSYEKL. CDR3: CASSQAAGWSNQPQHF. In DNA, the CDR3 is TGCGCCAGCAGCCAAGCGGCAGGGTGGAGCAATCAGCCCCAGCATTTT.

The V call is TRBV4-2, the J call TRBJ1-5; TRBD1 matches at 10 bases. The CDR3 has 15 residues. In germline, CDR1 is LGHNA, CDR2 YNFKEQ. With 3 bases clipped from V and 3 bases from J, the junction kept 2 bases outside the gene matches. CDR3 nucleotide sequence: TGTGCCAGCAGCCAGGGACAGGGGCTCAATCAGCCCCAGCATTTT. Its protein is CASSQGQGLNQPQHF.